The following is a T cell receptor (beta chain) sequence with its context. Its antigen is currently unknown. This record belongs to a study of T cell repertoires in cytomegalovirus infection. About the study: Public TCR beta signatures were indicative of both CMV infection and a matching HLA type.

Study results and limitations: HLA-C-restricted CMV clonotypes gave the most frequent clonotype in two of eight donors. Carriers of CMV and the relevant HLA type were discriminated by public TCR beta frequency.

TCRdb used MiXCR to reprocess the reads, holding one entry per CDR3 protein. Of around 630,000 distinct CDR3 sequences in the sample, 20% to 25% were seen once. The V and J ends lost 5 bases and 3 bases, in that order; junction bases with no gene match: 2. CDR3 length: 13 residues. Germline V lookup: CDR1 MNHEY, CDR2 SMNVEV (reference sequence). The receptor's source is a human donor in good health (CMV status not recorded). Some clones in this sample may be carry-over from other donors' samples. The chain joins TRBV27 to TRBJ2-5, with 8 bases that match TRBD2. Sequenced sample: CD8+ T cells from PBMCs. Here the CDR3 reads CASSGTREETQYF. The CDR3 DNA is TGTGCCAGCAGTGGGACTAGAGAAGAGACCCAGTACTTC.